The present entry profiles one T cell receptor (beta chain) with its context. Its antigen is unknown. Sequenced by immunoSEQ multiplex PCR; TCRdb stores in-frame clones only, minus some. The sample includes around 300,000 clones, 80% to 90% seen only once; the top ten take roughly 5%. Deletions cut 3 bases from V and 7 bases from J, with 20 bases between. Germline V gives CDR1 LNHNV, CDR2 YYDKDF (reference sequence). The CDR3 sequence is 16 residues long. Treatment meaning: around 19 received Ad26.COV2.S at low or high dose, single or two shots; 5 received placebo; per-sample allocation not given. The samples were gathered on day 63 after the first injection of vaccine or placebo. The donor's status was that of an adult aged 18-55 years in Boston. The data stem from a study of Ad26.COV2.S vaccination and SARS-CoV-2 variants. Across the study: Intramuscularly, Ad26.COV2.S was given either once or twice, 56 days apart. Overall study findings and caveats: Vaccine recipients showed a spike-specific TCR breadth that was higher than in placebo recipients.

Sequences were derived from peripheral blood, sampled in a trial of Ad26.COV2.S vaccine versus placebo. The sequence was collected from a person aged 18 to 59 who received the Ad26.COV2.S COVID-19 vaccine or a placebo. This sequence joins TRBV15 and TRBJ2-3; TRBD1 or TRBD2 may be the D gene (7 bases each). CDR3 nucleotide sequence: TGTGCCACCAGCAGCGGGGGGCGACAGGGAAGCAATACGCAGTATTTT. Its protein is CATSSGGRQGSNTQYF.